The 12 T cell receptor beta chains reported below all come from one sample, sequenced in a study of identical twins. MiXCR, run by TCRdb on the 5' RACE reads, gives a single entry per CDR3 protein. The profile covers about 570,000 distinct CDR3 sequences, with 9% to 10% appearing a single time and approximately 3% taken by the ten largest. The sample also formed part of further work on yellow fever vaccine responses in identical twins.

Specimen: PBMCs. Receptors were obtained from a woman aged 18-29 years in good health.

This clonotype was picked up a small number of times. V and J are TRBV5-1 and TRBJ1-2; D gene uncertain. The CDR3 totals 15 residues. Trimming took 0 bases from V and 5 from J, leaving 14 bases between them. Germline CDR1 is SGHRS and CDR2 is YFSETQ. Written as DNA, the CDR3 is TGCGCCAGCAGCTTGGGTGATTTGGCGGGGTATGGCTACACCTTC. Translation gives CASSLGDLAGYGYTF.

The sample holds a few counts of this clonotype. The genes are TRBV2 and TRBJ2-3; TRBD1 is a possible D gene (5 bases). V was cut by 7 bases and J by 0 bases, with 14 bases left in between. The V gene's germline CDR1 is SNHLY and CDR2 FYNNEI. CDR3 size: 15 residues. CDR3 region: CASKQTVPSTDTQYF. The CDR3 DNA sequence: TGTGCCAGCAAACAGACAGTACCCAGCACAGATACGCAGTATTTT. Full variable domain (remainder filled in from reference TRBV2 and TRBJ2-3): EPEVTQTPSHQVTQMGQEVILRCVPISNHLYFYWYRQILGQKVEFLVSFYNNEISEKSEIFDDQFSVERPDGSNFTLKIRSTKLEDSAMYFCASKQTVPSTDTQYFGPGTRLTVL.

This sequence joins TRBV6-5 and TRBJ2-7; possibly TRBD1 for D (6 bases). The germline V and J ends were trimmed by 4 bases and 4 bases, with 14 bases remaining between them. The germline V gene has CDR1 MNHEY and CDR2 SVGAGI. The CDR3 runs to 14 residues. CDR3 sequence (DNA): TGTGCCAGCAGTTTCAGGGGTGTCGGGTACGAGCAGTACTTC. Its protein is CASSFRGVGYEQYF.

This chain connects TRBV10-3 to TRBJ1-5, with TRBD1 matching over 7 bases. Germline CDR1 and CDR2: ENHRY and SYGVKD. The CDR3 totals 13 residues. J lost 5 bases, V lost 6 bases, and 4 bases had no gene match. DNA for the CDR3: TGTGCCATCAGAGGGACAGCCGATCAGCCCCAGCATTTT. It translates to CAIRGTADQPQHF.

This clonotype has ten or more counts. The chain carries TRBV24-1 and TRBJ2-5, with TRBD2 identical over 10 bases. After removal of 3 bases from V and 5 bases from J, the junction contained 8 bases not matched to a gene. CDR1 and CDR2 (germline): KGHDR, SFDVKD. CDR3 length: 16 residues. The CDR3 is CATSDPAGGLGETQYF. The CDR3, as DNA: TGTGCCACCAGTGATCCAGCGGGGGGGCTGGGGGAGACCCAGTACTTC.

In this sample, this clonotype turned up many times. The J gene is TRBJ1-2, the V gene TRBV7-9; D remains unclear. This CDR3 is 17 amino acids long. V was trimmed by 5 bases and J by 4 bases, leaving 23 bases between them. Germline CDR1 reads SEHNR; CDR2 reads FQNEAQ (reference sequence). This CDR3 reads CASSPLWIWVVPYGYTF. The CDR3 bases are TGTGCCAGCAGCCCACTTTGGATTTGGGTTGTTCCCTATGGCTACACCTTC.

This clonotype was seen repeatedly, ten times or more. This chain uses TRBV18 with TRBJ2-1, with a tentative D call TRBD1 (6 bases). Trimming took 0 bases from V and 6 from J, leaving 12 bases between them. Per the germline V gene, CDR1 is KGHSH and CDR2 is LQKENI. CDR3 size: 15 residues. Here the CDR3 reads CASSPPTGRGNEQFF. In DNA form, the CDR3 reads TGTGCCAGCTCACCACCGACTGGCAGGGGCAATGAGCAGTTCTTC.

Ten or more counts support this clonotype. This chain links TRBV6-5 with TRBJ2-3; 10 bases agree with TRBD2. The J segment lost 2 bases and the V segment lost 5 bases, leaving 1 base of the junction unmatched. Germline loops: CDR1 MNHEY, CDR2 SVGAGI. This CDR3 spans 14 amino acids. DNA for the CDR3: TGTGCCAGCAGTACTAGCGGGGTCACAGATACGCAGTATTTT. Protein: CASSTSGVTDTQYF.

This clonotype has a handful of counts. The chain is built from TRBV29-1 and TRBJ1-4; 7 bases match TRBD1. CDR1 is SQVTM, CDR2 ANQGSEA, per germline. Trimming cost V 6 bases and J 3 bases; bases outside gene matches: 13. The CDR3 consists of 16 residues. CDR3 region: CSVGSPRQGSNEKLFF. The DNA for the CDR3 is TGCAGCGTGGGCTCTCCCCGACAGGGATCTAATGAAAAACTGTTTTTT.

This clonotype was observed a handful of times. The chain links TRBV14 to TRBJ2-7; a possible D gene is TRBD1 (6 bases). Germline V gene sequence: CDR1 SGHDN, CDR2 FVKESK. V gave up 1 base and J gave up 5 bases, with 15 bases separating them. This CDR3 has 15 amino acids. The CDR3 reads CASSQAWTVFDEQYF. The DNA of the CDR3 is TGTGCCAGCAGCCAAGCCTGGACAGTTTTCGACGAGCAGTACTTC.

The chain joins TRBV6-5 to TRBJ1-3, with unresolved D. V shed 8 bases and J shed 0 bases, with 5 bases lying between them. Germline V lookup: CDR1 MNHEY, CDR2 SVGAGI. The CDR3 length is 12 residues. CDR3 loop: CASHGSGNTIYF. CDR3 sequence (DNA): TGTGCCAGCCACGGCTCTGGAAACACCATATATTTT.

The table lists this clonotype with many counts. The chain carries TRBV7-2 and TRBJ1-1; no clear D gene. The CDR3 sequence is 11 residues long. Between the trimmed V and J ends, which lost 4 bases and 10 bases, there was a span of 10 bases. Germline-derived CDR1 and CDR2 are SGHTA and FQGNSA. The DNA for the CDR3 is TGTGCCAGCAGCTCAAGCCCCGGAGCTTTCTTT. Residues: CASSSSPGAFF.